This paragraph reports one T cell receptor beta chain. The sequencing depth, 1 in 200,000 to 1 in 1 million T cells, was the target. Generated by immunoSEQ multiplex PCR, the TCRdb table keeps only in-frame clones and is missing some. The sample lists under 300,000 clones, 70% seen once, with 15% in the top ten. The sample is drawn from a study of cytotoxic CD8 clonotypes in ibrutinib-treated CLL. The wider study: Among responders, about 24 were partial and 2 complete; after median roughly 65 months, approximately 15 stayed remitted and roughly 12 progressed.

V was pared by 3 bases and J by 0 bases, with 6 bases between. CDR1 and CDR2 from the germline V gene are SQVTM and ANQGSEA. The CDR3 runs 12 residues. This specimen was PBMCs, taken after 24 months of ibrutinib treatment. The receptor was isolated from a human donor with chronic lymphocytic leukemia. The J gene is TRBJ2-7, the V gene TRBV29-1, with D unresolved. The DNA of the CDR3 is TGCAGCGTTGATCCAGGCTCCTACGAGCAGTACTTC. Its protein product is CSVDPGSYEQYF.